The 2 T cell receptor beta chains presented below share a single source sample, sequenced in a study of T cell responses to AZD1222 COVID-19 vaccine. The method was immunoSEQ multiplex PCR; TCRdb's version includes in-frame clones alone and lacks a portion of them. Of approximately 150,000 clones listed, about 92% were seen once; the top ten hold 1.1%. The sample here was peripheral blood, taken 28 days after the second AZD1222 dose. These receptors came from an adult who received the AZD1222 COVID-19 vaccine.

The sample holds a few counts of this clone. J is TRBJ2-1 and V is TRBV3-1 (or the pseudogene TRBV3-2), with D tentatively TRBD2 (6 bases). V lost 8 bases and J lost 6, with 14 bases in between. The germline V gene has CDR1 LGHDT and CDR2 YNNKEL (reference sequence). CDR3 length: 13 residues. The CDR3 region is CASQRGEVNEQFF. The CDR3 region has the DNA TGTGCCAGCCAGCGCGGGGAGGTCAATGAGCAGTTCTTC.

A single count supports this clone. The V and J genes are TRBV27 and TRBJ1-5; 7 positions agree with TRBD1. The CDR3 extends over 15 amino acids. With V trimmed by 4 bases and J by 4 bases, 7 bases remained unmatched. The germline gives CDR1 MNHEY, CDR2 SMNVEV (reference sequence). DNA of the CDR3: TGTGCCAGCAGTTGGTCCGGGACAGATAATCAGCCCCAGCATTTT. Its translation: CASSWSGTDNQPQHF.